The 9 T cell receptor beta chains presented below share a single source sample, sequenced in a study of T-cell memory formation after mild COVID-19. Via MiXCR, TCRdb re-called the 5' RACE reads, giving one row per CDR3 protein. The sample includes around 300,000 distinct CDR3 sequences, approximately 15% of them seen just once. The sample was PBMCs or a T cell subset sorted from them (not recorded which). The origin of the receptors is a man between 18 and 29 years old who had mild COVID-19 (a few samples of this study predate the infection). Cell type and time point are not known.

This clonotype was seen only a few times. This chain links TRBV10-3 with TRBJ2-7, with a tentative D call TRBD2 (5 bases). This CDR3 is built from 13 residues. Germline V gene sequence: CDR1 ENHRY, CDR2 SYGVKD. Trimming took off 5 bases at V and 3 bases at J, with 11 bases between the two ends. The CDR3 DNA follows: TGTGCCATCAGTACCCAGGAGGACTACGAGCAGTACTTC. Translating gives CAISTQEDYEQYF.

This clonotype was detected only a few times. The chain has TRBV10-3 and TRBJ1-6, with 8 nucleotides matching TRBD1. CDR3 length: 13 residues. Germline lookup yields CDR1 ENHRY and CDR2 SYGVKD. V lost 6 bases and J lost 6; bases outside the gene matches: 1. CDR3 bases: TGTGCCATCAGGGACAGGGCTAATTCACCCCTCCACTTT. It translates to CAIRDRANSPLHF.

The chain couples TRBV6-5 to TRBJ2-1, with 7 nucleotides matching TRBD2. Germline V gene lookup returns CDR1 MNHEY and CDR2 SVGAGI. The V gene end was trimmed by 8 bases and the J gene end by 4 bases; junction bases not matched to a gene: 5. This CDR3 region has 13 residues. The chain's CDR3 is CASAGGGYNEQFF. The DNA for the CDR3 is TGTGCCAGCGCGGGCGGGGGTTACAATGAGCAGTTCTTC.

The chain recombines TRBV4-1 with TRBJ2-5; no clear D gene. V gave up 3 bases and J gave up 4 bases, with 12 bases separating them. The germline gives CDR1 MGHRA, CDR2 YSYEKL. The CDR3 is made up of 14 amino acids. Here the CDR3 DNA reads TGCGCCAGCAGCCAGGTCTTAAGGTCAGAGACCCAGTACTTC. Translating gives CASSQVLRSETQYF.

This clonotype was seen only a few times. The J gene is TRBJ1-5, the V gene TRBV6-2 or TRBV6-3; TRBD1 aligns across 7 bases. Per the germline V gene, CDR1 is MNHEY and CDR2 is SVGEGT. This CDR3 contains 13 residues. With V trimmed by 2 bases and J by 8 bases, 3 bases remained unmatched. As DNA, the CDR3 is TGTGCCAGCAGTTACCACAGGGGAAAGCCCCAGCATTTT. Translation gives CASSYHRGKPQHF.

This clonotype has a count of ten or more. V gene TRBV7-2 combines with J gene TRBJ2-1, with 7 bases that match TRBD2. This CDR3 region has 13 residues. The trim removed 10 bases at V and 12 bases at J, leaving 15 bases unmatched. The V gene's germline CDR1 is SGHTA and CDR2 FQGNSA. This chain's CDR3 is CATRQRIAGGQFF. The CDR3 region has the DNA TGTGCCACCCGACAGAGAATAGCGGGTGGGCAGTTCTTC. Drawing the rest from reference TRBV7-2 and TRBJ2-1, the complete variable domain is GAGVSQSPSNKVTEKGKDVELRCDPISGHTALYWYRQSLGQGLEFLIYFQGNSAPDKSGLPSDRFSAERTGGSVSTLTIQRTQQEDSAVYLCATRQRIAGGQFFGPGTRLTVL.

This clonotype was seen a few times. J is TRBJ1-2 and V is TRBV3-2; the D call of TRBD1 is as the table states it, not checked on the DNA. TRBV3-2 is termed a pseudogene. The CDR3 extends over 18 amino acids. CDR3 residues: CASSQQTSALFTLYGYTF. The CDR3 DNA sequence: TGTGCCAGCAGCCAGCAAACCTCAGCCCTGTTTACTCTGTATGGCTACACCTTC.

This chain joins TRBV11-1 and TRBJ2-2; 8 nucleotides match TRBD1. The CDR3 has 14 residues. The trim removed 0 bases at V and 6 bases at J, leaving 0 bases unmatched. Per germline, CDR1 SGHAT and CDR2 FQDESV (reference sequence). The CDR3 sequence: CASSLATGAGELFF. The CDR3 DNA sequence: TGTGCCAGCAGCTTAGCGACAGGGGCCGGGGAGCTGTTTTTT.

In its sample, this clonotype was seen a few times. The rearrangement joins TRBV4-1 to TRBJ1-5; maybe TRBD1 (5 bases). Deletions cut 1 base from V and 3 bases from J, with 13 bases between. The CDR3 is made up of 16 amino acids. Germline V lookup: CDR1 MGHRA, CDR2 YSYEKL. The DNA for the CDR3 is TGCGCCAGCAGCCAAGTGGGACGGGAATTCAATCAGCCCCAGCATTTT. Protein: CASSQVGREFNQPQHF.